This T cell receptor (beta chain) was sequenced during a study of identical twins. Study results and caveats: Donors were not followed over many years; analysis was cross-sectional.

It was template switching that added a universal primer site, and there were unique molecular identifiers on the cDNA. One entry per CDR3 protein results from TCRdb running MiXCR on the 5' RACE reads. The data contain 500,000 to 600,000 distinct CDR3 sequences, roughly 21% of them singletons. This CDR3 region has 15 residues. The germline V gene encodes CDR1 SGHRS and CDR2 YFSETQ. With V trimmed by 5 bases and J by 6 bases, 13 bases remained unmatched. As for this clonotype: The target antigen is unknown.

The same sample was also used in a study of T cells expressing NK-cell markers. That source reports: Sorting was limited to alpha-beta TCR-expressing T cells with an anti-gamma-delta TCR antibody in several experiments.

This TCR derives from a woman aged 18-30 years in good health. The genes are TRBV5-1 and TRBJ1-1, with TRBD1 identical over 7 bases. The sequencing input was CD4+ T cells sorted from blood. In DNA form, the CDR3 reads TGCGCCAGCAGGCTCCGGACAGGTTCTTCGTCTGAAGCTTTCTTT. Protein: CASRLRTGSSSEAFF. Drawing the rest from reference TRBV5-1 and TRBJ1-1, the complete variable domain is KAGVTQTPRYLIKTRGQQVTLSCSPISGHRSVSWYQQTPGQGLQFLFEYFSETQRNKGNFPGRFSGRQFSNSRSEMNVSTLELGDSALYLCASRLRTGSSSEAFFGQGTRLTVV.